This T cell receptor (beta chain) was sequenced for a study of T cell repertoires in cytomegalovirus infection. Study background: It can be stated that public TCR beta signatures indicated CMV infection as well as a matching HLA type.

Trimming took 0 bases from V and 4 from J, leaving 15 bases between them. The CDR3 extends over 16 amino acids. The germline gives CDR1 SGHTA, CDR2 FQGNSA. This clonotype was detected many times. Its antigen is not known. General study findings and limits: Totalled public TCR beta family frequency picked out people who carried CMV plus the relevant HLA. The response measured ex vivo was dominated by TCR beta clonotypes (HLA-C-restricted and CMV-specific).

TCRdb analysed the reads with MiXCR anew, one entry per CDR3 protein. The sample carries more than 350,000 distinct CDR3 sequences, about a third recorded once. The source of this sequence is a human donor in good health (CMV status not recorded). Some clones in this sample may be carry-over from other donors' samples. This chain connects TRBV7-2 to TRBJ1-2; D not certain. Specimen: PBMCs. The CDR3, as DNA: TGTGCCAGCAGCTTAGCGCGCAGTCGTAGCTCCTATGGCTACACCTTC. Translated, it gives CASSLARSRSSYGYTF.